This T cell receptor beta chain was identified during a study of lymphopenia after photon versus proton radiotherapy. TCRdb keeps only in-frame clones here, not all; method: immunoSEQ multiplex PCR. This sample has about 29,000 clones, with 80% to 90% found just once. Germline V gene sequence: CDR1 MNHEY, CDR2 SMNVEV (reference sequence). There are 15 residues in the CDR3. Trimming pared 7 bases from V and 0 bases from J, leaving 15 bases between. The clonotype was recovered from a woman aged 55-75 years with cholangiocarcinoma. Some clones in this sample may be carry-over from other donors' samples. Specimen: peripheral blood, collected from a patient treated with proton-based radiotherapy. V usage is TRBV27 and J usage is TRBJ1-2; D remains ambiguous. The CDR3 DNA sequence: TGTGCCAGCACCCCTTACCCCATCACTAACTATGGCTACACCTTC. It is translated as CASTPYPITNYGYTF.